A selection of T cell receptor beta chains follows, all from one sample in a study of blood T cell repertoires in COVID-19. Assay used: immunoSEQ multiplex PCR; TCRdb lists only in-frame clones, some missing. This sample has around 380,000 clones, with 81% found just once. The sample comprised peripheral blood. The source of these receptors is a human donor with acute or convalescent COVID-19. The donor label of this sample is uncertain. Both conserved end residues are part of each CDR3. The order of the fields is V gene, D gene, clone size, J gene, CDR3 DNA, CDR3 protein. D genes are given only for firm matches. Size tells how often a clone was seen (once, few, many) or the class of an expanded clone, and some rows leave it out.

V gene: TRBV11-2; D gene: -; clone size: many; J gene: TRBJ2-7; CDR3 DNA: TGTGCCAGCACAGGGGCTTACTACGAGCAGTACTTC; CDR3 protein: CASTGAYYEQYF
V gene: TRBV19; D gene: TRBD1; clone size: -; J gene: TRBJ2-2; CDR3 DNA: TGTGCCAGTAGGCCCTGGGGACAGGGAAACACCGGGGAGCTGTTTTTT; CDR3 protein: CASRPWGQGNTGELFF
V gene: TRBV20-1; D gene: -; clone size: -; J gene: TRBJ1-1; CDR3 DNA: TGCAGTGCTAGTCTAAGGAACACTGAAGCTTTCTTT; CDR3 protein: CSASLRNTEAFF
V gene: TRBV7-6; D gene: -; clone size: -; J gene: TRBJ1-2; CDR3 DNA: TGTGCCAGCAGCCCGGAGGTGGGCAGCGTTAACTATGGCTACACCTTC; CDR3 protein: CASSPEVGSVNYGYTF
V gene: TRBV15; D gene: -; clone size: -; J gene: TRBJ2-2; CDR3 DNA: TGTGCCACCGCAGGGACGAACACCGGGGAGCTGTTTTTT; CDR3 protein: CATAGTNTGELFF
V gene: TRBV7-9; D gene: TRBD1; clone size: -; J gene: TRBJ1-2; CDR3 DNA: TGTGCCAGCAGCCAGCCGGGACAGGGGGCTGGCGGCTACACCTTC; CDR3 protein: CASSQPGQGAGGYTF
V gene: TRBV15; D gene: -; clone size: -; J gene: TRBJ1-2; CDR3 DNA: TGTGCCACCAGCAGAGCCCCAGGGGAGGGCTACACCTTC; CDR3 protein: CATSRAPGEGYTF
V gene: TRBV5-4; D gene: -; clone size: -; J gene: TRBJ2-5; CDR3 DNA: TGTGCCAGCAGCCCCGGGTTTAAACAAGAGACCCAGTACTTC; CDR3 protein: CASSPGFKQETQYF
V gene: TRBV5-1; D gene: -; clone size: -; J gene: TRBJ1-1; CDR3 DNA: TGCGCCAGCAGCTTGGATGGGAGGAACACTGAAGCTTTCTTT; CDR3 protein: CASSLDGRNTEAFF
V gene: TRBV27; D gene: -; clone size: -; J gene: TRBJ1-2; CDR3 DNA: TGTGCCAGCAGTTTAGGAGTAGACAGCTATGGCTACACCTTC; CDR3 protein: CASSLGVDSYGYTF
V gene: TRBV5-1; D gene: -; clone size: -; J gene: TRBJ2-3; CDR3 DNA: TGCGCCAGCAGCTTGCGACTAGGGACAGATACGCAGTATTTT; CDR3 protein: CASSLRLGTDTQYF
V gene: TRBV15; D gene: -; clone size: -; J gene: TRBJ2-7; CDR3 DNA: TGTGCCACCAGCAGAGATCAGGGTCCCTACGAGCAGTACTTC; CDR3 protein: CATSRDQGPYEQYF
V gene: TRBV5-5; D gene: TRBD1; clone size: -; J gene: TRBJ2-6; CDR3 DNA: TGTGCCAGCAGCCCCCGGACAGGCCGGGCTGGGGCCAACGTCCTGACTTTC; CDR3 protein: CASSPRTGRAGANVLTF
V gene: TRBV7-2; D gene: -; clone size: once; J gene: TRBJ2-1; CDR3 DNA: TGTGCCAGCAGCTTAGTCGGTAGCAGCTCCTACAATGAGCAGTTCTTC; CDR3 protein: CASSLVGSSSYNEQFF
V gene: TRBV4-1; D gene: TRBD1; clone size: -; J gene: TRBJ1-5; CDR3 DNA: TGCGCCAGCAGCCAAGGGGCAGGGGGTCCGCAGCCCCAGCATTTT; CDR3 protein: CASSQGAGGPQPQHF
V gene: TRBV5-1; D gene: -; clone size: once; J gene: TRBJ1-2; CDR3 DNA: TGCGCCAGCAGCTTGGGGCAGGGCCACTATGGCTACACCTTC; CDR3 protein: CASSLGQGHYGYTF
V gene: TRBV9; D gene: TRBD2; clone size: -; J gene: TRBJ2-1; CDR3 DNA: TGTGCCAGCAGCGTAGGAGGAGCGGGGGGGTGGCAGTTCTTC; CDR3 protein: CASSVGGAGGWQFF